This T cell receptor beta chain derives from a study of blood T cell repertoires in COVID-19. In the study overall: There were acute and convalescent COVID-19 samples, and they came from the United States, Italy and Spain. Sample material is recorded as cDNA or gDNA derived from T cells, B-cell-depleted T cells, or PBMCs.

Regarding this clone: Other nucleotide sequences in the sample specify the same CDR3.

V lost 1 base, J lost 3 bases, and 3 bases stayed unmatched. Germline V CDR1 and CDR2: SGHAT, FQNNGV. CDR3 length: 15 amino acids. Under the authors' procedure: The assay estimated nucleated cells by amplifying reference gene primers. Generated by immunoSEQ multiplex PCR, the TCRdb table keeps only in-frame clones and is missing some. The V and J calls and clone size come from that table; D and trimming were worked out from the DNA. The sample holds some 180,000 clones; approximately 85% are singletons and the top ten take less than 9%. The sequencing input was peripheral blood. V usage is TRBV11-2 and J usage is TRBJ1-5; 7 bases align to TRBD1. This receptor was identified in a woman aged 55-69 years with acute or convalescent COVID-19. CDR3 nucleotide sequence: TGTGCCAGCAGCTTAGGACAGGGTCCCAATCAGCCCCAGCATTTT. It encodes CASSLGQGPNQPQHF.